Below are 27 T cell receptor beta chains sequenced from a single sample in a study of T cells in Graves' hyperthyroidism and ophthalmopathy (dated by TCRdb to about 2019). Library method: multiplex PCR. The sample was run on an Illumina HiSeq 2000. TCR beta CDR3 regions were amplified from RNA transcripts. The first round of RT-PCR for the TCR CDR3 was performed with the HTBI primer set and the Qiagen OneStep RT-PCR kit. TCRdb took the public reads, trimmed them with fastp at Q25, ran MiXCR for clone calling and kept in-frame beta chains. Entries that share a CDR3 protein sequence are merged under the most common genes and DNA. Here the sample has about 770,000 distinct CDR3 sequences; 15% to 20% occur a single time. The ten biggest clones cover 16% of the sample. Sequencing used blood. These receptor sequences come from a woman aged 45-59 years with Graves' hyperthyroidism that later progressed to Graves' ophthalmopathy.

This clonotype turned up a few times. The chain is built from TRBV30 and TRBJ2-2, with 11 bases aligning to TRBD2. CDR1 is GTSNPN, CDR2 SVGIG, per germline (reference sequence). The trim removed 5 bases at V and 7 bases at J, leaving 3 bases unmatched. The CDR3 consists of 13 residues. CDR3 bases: TGTGCCTGGGGGACTAGCGGTGGCGGGGAGCTGTTTTTT. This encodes CAWGTSGGGELFF.

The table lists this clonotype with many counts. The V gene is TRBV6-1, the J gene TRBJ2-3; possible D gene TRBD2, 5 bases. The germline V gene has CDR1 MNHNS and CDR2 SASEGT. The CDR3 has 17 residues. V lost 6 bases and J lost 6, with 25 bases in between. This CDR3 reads CASRTTPLAWAPDTQYF. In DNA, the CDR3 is TGTGCCAGCAGAACAACGCCTCTAGCTTGGGCCCCCGATACGCAGTATTTT.

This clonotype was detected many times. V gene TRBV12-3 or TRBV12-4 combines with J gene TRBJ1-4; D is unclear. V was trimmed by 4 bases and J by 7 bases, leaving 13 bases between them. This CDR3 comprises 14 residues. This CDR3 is CASSWGGSGEKLFF. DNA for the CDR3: TGTGCCAGCAGTTGGGGAGGGAGTGGTGAAAAACTGTTTTTT.

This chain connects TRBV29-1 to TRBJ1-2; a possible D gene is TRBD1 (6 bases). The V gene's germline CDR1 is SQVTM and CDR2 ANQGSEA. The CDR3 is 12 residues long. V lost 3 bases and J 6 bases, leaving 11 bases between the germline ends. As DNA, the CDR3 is TGCAGCGTTGATTGGGGGGCTGATGGCTACACCTTC. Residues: CSVDWGADGYTF.

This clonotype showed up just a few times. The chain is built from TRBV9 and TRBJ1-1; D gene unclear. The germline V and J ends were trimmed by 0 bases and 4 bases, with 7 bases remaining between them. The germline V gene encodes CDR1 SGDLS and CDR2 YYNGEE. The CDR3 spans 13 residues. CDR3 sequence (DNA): TGTGCCAGCAGCGTAGTCCAAAGCACTGAAGCTTTCTTT. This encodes CASSVVQSTEAFF.

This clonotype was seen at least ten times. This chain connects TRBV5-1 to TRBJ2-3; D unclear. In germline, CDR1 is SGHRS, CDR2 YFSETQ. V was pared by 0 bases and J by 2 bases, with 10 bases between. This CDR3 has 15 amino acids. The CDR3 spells CASSLGVGYTDTQYF. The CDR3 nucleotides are TGCGCCAGCAGCTTGGGGGTAGGCTACACAGATACGCAGTATTTT.

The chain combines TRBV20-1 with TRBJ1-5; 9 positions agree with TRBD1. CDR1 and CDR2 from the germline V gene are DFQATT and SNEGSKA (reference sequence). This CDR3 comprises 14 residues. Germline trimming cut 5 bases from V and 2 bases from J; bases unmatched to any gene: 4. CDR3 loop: CSAEGQGRNQPQHF. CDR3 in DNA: TGCAGTGCTGAGGGACAGGGACGCAATCAGCCCCAGCATTTT.

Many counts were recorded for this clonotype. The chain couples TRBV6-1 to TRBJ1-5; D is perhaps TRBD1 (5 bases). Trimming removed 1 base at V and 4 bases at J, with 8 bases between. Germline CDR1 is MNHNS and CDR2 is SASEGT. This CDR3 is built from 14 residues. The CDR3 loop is CASSEEQGNQPQHF. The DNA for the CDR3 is TGTGCCAGCAGTGAAGAGCAGGGAAATCAGCCCCAGCATTTT.

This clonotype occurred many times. The CDR3 protein is CASSLRLAGIQETQYF. For the CDR3, the DNA is TGTGCCAGCAGCTTAAGACTAGCGGGGATCCAAGAGACCCAGTACTTC. The chain combines TRBV13 with TRBJ2-5; 11 bases are a match to TRBD2. The CDR3 is made up of 16 amino acids. Germline loops: CDR1 PRHDT, CDR2 FYEKMQ (reference sequence). J lost 1 base, V lost 2 bases, and 3 bases had no gene match.

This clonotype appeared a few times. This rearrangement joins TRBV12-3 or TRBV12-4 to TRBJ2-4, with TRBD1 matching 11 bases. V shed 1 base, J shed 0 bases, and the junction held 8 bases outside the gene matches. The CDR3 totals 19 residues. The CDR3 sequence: CASSLVVGQGVSAKNIQYF. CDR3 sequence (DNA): TGTGCCAGCAGTTTAGTCGTGGGACAGGGGGTTTCAGCCAAAAACATTCAGTACTTC.

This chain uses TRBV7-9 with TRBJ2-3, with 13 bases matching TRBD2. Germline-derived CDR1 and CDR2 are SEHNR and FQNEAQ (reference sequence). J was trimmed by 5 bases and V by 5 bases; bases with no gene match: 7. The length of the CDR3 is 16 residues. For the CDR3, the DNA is TGTGCCAGCAGCGACGGACTAGCGGGGGTTGGAGATACGCAGTATTTT. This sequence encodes CASSDGLAGVGDTQYF.

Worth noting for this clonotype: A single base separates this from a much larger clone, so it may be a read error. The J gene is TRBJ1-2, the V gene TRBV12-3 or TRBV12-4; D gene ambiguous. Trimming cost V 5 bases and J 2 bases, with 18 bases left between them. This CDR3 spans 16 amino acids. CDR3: CASSQRASFRNYGYTF. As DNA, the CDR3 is TGTGCCAGCAGTCAAAGGGCAAGTTTTAGAAACTATGGCTACACCTTC.

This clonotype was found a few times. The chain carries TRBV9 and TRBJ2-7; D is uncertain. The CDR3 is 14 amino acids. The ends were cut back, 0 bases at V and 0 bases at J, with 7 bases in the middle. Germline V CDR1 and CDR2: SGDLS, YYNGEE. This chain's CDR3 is CASSVASNSYEQYF. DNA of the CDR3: TGTGCCAGCAGCGTAGCCTCGAACTCCTACGAGCAGTACTTC.

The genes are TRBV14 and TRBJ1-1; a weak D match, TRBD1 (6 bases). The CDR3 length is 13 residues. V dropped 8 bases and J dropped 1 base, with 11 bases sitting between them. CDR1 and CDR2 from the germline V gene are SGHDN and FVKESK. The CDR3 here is CASQGTRNTEAFF. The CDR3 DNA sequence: TGTGCCAGCCAGGGGACCCGGAACACTGAAGCTTTCTTT.

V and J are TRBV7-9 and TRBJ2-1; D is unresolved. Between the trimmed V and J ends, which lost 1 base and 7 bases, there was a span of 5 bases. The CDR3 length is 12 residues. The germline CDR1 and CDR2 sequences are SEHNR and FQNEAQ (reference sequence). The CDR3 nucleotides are TGTGCCAGCAGCTTAGTTGAGAATGAGCAGTTCTTC. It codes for CASSLVENEQFF.

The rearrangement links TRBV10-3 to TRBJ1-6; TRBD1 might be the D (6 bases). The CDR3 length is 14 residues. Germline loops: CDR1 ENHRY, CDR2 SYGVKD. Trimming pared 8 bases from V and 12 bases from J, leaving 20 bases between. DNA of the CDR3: TGTGCCATCGGGGATGAAGGACTCAGGGGACCCCTCCACTTT. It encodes CAIGDEGLRGPLHF.

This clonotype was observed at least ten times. Written as DNA, the CDR3 is TGTGCCAGCAGCCAAGATCCAGGGAATCAGCCCCAGCATTTT. Translated, it gives CASSQDPGNQPQHF. V usage is TRBV3-1 and J usage is TRBJ1-5, with D possibly being TRBD1 (5 bases). Germline V lookup: CDR1 LGHDT, CDR2 YNNKEL (reference sequence). The V gene lost 0 bases and the J gene lost 4 bases, with 7 bases spanning the gap. The CDR3 length is 14 residues.

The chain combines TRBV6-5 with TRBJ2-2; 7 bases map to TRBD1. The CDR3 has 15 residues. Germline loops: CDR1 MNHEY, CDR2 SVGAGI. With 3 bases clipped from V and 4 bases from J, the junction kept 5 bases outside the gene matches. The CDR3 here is CASSYGDRTTGELFF. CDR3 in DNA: TGTGCCAGCAGTTATGGGGACAGAACCACCGGGGAGCTGTTTTTT.

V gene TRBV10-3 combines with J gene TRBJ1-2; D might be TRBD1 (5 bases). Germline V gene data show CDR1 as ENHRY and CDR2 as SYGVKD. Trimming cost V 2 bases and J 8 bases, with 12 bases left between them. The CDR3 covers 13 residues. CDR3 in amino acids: CAISEPAGYGYTF. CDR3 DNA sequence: TGTGCCATCAGTGAGCCGGCAGGGTACGGCTACACCTTC.

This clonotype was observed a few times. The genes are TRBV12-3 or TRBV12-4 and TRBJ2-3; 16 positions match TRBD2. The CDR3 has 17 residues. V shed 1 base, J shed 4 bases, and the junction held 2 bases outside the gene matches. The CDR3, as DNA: TGTGCCAGCAGTTTAGTGGGACTAGCGGGGGGGGCAGATACGCAGTATTTT. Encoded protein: CASSLVGLAGGADTQYF.

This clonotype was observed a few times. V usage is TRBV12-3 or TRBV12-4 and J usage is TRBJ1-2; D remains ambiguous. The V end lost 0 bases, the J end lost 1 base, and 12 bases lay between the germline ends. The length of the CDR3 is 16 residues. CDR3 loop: CASSLALETFNYGYTF. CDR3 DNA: TGTGCCAGCAGTTTAGCGTTAGAAACCTTTAACTATGGCTACACCTTC.

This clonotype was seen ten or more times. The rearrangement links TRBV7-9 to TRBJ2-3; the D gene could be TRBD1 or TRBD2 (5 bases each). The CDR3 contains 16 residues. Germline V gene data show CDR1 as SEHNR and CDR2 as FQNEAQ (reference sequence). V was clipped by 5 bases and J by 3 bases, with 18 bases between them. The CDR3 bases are TGTGCCAGCAGCCTGACACCAGGGAGCCTAACAGATACGCAGTATTTT. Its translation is CASSLTPGSLTDTQYF.

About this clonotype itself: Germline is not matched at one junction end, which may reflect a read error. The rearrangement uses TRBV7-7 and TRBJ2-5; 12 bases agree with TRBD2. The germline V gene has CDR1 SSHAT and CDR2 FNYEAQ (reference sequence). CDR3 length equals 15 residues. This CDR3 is CASSRTSGDFETQYF. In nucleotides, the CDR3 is TGTGCTAGCAGCAGGACTAGCGGGGATTTTGAGACCCAGTACTTC.

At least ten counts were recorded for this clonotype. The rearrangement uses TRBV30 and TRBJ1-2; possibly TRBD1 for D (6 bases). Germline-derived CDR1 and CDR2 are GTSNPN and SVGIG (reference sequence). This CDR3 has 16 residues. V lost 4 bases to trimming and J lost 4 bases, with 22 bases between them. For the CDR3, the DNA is TGTGCCTGGATACGTTCCGGACAGACTACCTCCTATGGCTACACCTTC. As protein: CAWIRSGQTTSYGYTF.

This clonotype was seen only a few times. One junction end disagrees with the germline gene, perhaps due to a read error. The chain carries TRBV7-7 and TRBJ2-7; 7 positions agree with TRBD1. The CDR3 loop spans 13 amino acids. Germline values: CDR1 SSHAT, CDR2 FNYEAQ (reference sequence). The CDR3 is CASSSTGYGEQYF. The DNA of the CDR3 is TGTGCTAGCAGCTCGACAGGGTACGGCGAGCAGTACTTC. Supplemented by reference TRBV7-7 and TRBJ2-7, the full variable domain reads GAGVSQSPRYKVTKRGQDVTLRCDPISSHATLYWYQQALGQGPEFLTYFNYEAQPDKSGLPSDRFSAERPEGSISTLTIQRTEQRDSAMYRCASSSTGYGEQYFGPGTRLTVT.

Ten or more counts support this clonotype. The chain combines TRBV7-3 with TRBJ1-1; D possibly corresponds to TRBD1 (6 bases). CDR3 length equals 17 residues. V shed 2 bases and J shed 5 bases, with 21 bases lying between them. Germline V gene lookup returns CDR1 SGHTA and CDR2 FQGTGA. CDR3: CASSLRGGPAAATEAFF. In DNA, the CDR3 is TGTGCCAGCAGCTTACGGGGGGGCCCGGCCGCAGCTACTGAAGCTTTCTTT.

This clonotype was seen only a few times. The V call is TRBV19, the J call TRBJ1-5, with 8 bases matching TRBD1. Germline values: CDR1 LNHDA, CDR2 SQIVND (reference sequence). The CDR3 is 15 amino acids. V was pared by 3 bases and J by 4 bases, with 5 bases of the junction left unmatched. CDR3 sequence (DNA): TGTGCCAGTAGTATCTGGACAGGGTTAAATCAGCCCCAGCATTTT. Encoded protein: CASSIWTGLNQPQHF.